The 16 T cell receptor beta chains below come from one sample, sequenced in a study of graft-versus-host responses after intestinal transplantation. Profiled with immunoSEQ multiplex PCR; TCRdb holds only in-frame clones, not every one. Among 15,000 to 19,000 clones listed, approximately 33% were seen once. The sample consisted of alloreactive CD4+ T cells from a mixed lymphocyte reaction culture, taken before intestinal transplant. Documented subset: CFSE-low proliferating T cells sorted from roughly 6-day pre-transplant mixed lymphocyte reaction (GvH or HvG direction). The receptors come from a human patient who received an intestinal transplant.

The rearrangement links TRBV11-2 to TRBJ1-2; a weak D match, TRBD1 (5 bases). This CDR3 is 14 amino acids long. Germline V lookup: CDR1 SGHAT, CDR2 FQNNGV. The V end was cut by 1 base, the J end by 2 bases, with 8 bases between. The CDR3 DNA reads TGTGCCAGCAGCTTAGCGCGGGGGAACTATGGCTACACCTTC. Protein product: CASSLARGNYGYTF.

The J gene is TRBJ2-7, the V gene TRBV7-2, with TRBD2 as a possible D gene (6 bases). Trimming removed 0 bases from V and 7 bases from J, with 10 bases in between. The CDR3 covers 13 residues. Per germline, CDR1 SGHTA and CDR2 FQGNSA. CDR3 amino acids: CASSLAQTREQYF. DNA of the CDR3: TGTGCCAGCAGCTTAGCGCAGACTAGGGAGCAGTACTTC.

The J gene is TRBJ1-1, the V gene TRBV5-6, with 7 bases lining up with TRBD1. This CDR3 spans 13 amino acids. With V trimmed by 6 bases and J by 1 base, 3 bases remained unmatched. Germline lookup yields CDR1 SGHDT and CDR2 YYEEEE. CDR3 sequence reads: CASKGQRNTEAFF. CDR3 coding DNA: TGTGCCAGCAAGGGACAGAGGAACACTGAAGCTTTCTTT.

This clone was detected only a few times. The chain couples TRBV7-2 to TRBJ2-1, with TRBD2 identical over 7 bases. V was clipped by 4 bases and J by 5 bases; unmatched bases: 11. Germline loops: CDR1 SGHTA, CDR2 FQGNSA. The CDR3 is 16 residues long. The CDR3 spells CASSSRTSETDNEQFF. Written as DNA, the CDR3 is TGTGCCAGCAGCTCCCGAACTAGCGAGACGGACAATGAGCAGTTCTTC.

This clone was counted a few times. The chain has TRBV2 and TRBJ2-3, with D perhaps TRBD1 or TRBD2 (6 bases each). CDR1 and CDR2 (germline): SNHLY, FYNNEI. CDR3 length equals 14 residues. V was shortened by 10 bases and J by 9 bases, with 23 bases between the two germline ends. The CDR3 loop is CATRDSPNRETQYF. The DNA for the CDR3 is TGTGCCACGCGGGACTCCCCGAACAGGGAGACGCAGTATTTT.

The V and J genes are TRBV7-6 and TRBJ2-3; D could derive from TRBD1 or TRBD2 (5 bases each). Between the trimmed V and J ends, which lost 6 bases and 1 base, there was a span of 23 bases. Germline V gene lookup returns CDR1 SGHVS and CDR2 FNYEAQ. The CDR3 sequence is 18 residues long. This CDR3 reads CASSPSQEGWAGTDTQYF. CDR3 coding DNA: TGTGCCAGCAGTCCATCTCAAGAGGGGTGGGCGGGCACAGATACGCAGTATTTT. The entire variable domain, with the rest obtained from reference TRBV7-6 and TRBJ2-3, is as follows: GAGVSQSPRYKVTKRGQDVALRCDPISGHVSLYWYRQALGQGPEFLTYFNYEAQQDKSGLPNDRFSAERPEGSISTLTIQRTEQRDSAMYRCASSPSQEGWAGTDTQYFGPGTRLTVL.

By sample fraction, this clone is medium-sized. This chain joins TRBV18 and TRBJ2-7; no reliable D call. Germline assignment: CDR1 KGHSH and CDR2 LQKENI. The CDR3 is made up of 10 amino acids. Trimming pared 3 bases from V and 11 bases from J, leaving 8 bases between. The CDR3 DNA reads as TGTGCCAGCTCACCGCCGGTGAAGTACTTC. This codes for CASSPPVKYF. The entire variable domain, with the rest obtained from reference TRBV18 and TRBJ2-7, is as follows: NAGVMQNPRHLVRRRGQEARLRCSPMKGHSHVYWYRQLPEEGLKFMVYLQKENIIDESGMPKERFSAEFPKEGPSILRIQQVVRGDSAAYFCASSPPVKYFGPGTRLTVT.

The CDR3 nucleotides are TGTGCCACCAGCAGAGATCTGCTAGCGGCCTACAATGAGCAGTTCTTC. Translation gives CATSRDLLAAYNEQFF. The V and J genes are TRBV15 and TRBJ2-1, with 7 nucleotides matching TRBD2. The CDR3 spans 16 residues. The germline CDR1 and CDR2 sequences are LNHNV and YYDKDF (reference sequence). V dropped 0 bases and J dropped 2; count of bases not matched to a gene: 4.

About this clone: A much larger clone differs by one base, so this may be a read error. The CDR3 nucleotides are TGTGCCAGCAGTGACCGGGACAGGACTAGTGGGGAGCTGTTTTTT. Its protein product is CASSDRDRTSGELFF. The rearrangement links TRBV6-1 to TRBJ1-3, with D possibly being TRBD1 (8 bases). The J call may be mistaken, given a closer DNA end match to TRBJ2-2. The CDR3 spans 15 residues. CDR1 is MNHNS and CDR2 is SASEGT in the germline V gene.

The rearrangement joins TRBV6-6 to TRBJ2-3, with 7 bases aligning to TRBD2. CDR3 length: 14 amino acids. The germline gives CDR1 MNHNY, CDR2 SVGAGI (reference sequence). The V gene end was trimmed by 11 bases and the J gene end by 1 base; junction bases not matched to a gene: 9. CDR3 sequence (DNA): TGTGCCTCCCGGCCGGGGGGACGCACAGATACGCAGTATTTT. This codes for CASRPGGRTDTQYF.

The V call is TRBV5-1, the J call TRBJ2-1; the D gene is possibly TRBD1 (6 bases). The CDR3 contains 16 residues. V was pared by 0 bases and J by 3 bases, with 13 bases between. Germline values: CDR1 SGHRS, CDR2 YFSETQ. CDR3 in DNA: TGCGCCAGCAGCTTGGAAACAGGGCAACTCTACAATGAGCAGTTCTTC. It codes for CASSLETGQLYNEQFF. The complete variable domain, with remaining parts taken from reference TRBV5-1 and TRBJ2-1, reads KAGVTQTPRYLIKTRGQQVTLSCSPISGHRSVSWYQQTPGQGLQFLFEYFSETQRNKGNFPGRFSGRQFSNSRSEMNVSTLELGDSALYLCASSLETGQLYNEQFFGPGTRLTVL.

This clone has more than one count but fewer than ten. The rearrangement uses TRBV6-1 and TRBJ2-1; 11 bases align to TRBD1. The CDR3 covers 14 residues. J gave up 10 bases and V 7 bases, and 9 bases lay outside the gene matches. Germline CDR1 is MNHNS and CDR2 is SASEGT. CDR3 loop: CASKLDRGRFEQFF. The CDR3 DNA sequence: TGTGCCAGCAAGCTGGACAGGGGGCGCTTCGAGCAGTTCTTC.

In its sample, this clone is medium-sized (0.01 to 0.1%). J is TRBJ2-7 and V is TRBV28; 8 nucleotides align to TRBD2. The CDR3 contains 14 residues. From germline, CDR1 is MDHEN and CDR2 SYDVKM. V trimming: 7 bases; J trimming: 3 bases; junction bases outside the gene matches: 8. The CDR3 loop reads CASTPSGSIYEQYF. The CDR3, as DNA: TGTGCCAGCACCCCTAGCGGGTCCATCTACGAGCAGTACTTC.

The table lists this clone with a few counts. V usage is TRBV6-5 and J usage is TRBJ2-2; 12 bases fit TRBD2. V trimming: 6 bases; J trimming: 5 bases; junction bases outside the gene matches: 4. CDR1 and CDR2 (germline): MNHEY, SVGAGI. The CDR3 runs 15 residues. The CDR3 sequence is CASRLLAGGTGELFF. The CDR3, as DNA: TGTGCCAGCAGGTTACTAGCGGGAGGTACCGGGGAGCTGTTTTTT.

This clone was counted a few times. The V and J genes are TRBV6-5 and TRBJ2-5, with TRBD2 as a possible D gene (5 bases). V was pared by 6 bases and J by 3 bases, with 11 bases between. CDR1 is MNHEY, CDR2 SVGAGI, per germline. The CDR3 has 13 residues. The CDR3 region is CASRRTAEETQYF. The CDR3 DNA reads TGTGCCAGCAGACGGACTGCAGAAGAGACCCAGTACTTC.

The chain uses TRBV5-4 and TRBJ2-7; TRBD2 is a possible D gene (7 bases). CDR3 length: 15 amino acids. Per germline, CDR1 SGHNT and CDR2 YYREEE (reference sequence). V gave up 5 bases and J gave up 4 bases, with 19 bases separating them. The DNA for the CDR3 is TGTGCCAGCAGATTTAATGGGGGCGGGAGTTACGAGCAGTACTTC. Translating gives CASRFNGGGSYEQYF.